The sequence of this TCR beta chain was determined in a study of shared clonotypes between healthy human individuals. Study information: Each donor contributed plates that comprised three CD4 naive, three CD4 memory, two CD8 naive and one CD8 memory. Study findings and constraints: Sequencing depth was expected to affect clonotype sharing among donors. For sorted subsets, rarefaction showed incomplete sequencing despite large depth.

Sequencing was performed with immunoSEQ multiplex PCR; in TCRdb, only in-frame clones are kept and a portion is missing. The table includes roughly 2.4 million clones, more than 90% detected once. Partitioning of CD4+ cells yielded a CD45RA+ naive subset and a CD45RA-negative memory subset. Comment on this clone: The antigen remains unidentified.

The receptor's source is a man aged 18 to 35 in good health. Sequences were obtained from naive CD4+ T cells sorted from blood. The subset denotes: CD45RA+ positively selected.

The CDR3 region is CSASEGGPQHF. CDR3 nucleotide sequence: TGCAGTGCTAGCGAGGGGGGGCCCCAGCATTTT. The chain carries TRBV20-1 and TRBJ1-5, with D tentatively TRBD1 (6 bases). There are 11 residues in the CDR3. V lost 3 bases and J lost 9, with 9 bases in between. From germline, CDR1 is DFQATT and CDR2 SNEGSKA (reference sequence).